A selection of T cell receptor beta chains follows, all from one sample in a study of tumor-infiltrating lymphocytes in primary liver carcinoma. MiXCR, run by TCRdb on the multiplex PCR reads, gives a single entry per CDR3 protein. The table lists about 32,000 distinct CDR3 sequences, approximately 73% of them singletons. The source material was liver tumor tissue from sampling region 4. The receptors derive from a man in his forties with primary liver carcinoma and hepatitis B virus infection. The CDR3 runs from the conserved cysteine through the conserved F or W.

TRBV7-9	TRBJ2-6	CASRQSGANGLTF
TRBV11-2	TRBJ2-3	CAGSSRRSTGNTDTQYF
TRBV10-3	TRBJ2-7	CAIRSPGQGFYERYF
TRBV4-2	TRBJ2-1	CASSQEWTTGGERSF
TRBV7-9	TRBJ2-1	CASSLGIGTIEGEQFF
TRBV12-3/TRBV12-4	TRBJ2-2	CASRVGTSQVGELFF
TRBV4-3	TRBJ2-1	CASSQEVGVEQFF
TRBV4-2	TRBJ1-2	CASSQETAQVLNYGYIF
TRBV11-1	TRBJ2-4	CASSFPVISGIKNIQYF
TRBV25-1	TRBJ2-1	CASREGWVPNEQFF
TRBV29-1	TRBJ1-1	CSVEGQGNTEVFF
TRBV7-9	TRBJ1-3	CVSSPPSRVSGNTIYF
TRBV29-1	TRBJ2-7	CSVTGTGRGDQYF
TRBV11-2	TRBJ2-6	CASSMGGDGGISLSGANVLTF
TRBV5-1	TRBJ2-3	CASSLASASTDTQYF
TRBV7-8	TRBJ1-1	CASNLGAGEAFF
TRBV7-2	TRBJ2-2	CASTQIAGELFF
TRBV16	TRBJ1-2	CANSQSVTGYGYTF
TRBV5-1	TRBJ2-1	CARSLAPGQGYNEQFF
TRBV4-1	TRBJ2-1	CAGSPELAGVYNEQFF
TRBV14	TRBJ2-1	CASSAVAGWVENEQFF
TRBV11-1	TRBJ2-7	CASSLRVRASLGEQYF
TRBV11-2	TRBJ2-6	CASSMGVDRGISLSGVNVLTF
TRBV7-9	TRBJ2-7	CASNPGTVGEQYF
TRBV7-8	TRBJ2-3	CTSSPARWADTQYF
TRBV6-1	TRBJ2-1	CTSSEEAGGYDGQFF
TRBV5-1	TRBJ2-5	CASRGALQETQFF
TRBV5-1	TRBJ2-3	CASSLQGADEQYF
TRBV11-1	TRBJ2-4	CASSLPGTSGTKSIQYF
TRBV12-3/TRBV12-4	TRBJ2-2	CASSFGAGAATGELFF
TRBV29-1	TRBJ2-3	CSVRTGGRDTQYF
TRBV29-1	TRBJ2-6	CYVEGQGAGANVLTF
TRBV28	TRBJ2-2	CAISLGLGGELFF
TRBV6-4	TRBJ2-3	CASSDTAGGTGTQYF
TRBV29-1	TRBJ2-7	CSVAPTGFHEQYF
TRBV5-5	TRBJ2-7	CASSLIIGAVVWEQYF
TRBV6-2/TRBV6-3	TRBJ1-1	CTSSLGHLMNTEAFF
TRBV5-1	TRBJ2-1	CTSSGGFNSYNEQFF
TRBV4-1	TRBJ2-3	CASSQFPRGESNPTQYF
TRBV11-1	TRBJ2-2	CASFWDTGELFF
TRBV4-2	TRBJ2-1	CAGSLDGGRSYNEQFF
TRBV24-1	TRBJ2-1	CATSSNGGYNEQSF
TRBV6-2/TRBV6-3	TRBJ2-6	CAKGRFPSGANVLTF
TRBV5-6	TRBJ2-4	CTNRWSTGPQYF
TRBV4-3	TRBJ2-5	CASSQEDAKSTQYF
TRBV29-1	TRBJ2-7	CSVDAGRGEHYF